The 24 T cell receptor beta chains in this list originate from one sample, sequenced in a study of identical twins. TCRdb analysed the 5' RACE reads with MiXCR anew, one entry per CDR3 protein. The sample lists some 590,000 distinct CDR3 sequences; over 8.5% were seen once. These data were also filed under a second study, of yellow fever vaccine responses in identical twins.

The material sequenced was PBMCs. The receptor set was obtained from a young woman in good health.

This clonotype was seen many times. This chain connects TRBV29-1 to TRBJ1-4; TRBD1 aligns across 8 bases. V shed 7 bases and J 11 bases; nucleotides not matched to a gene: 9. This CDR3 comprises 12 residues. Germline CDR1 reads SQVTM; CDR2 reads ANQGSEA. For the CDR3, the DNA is TGCAGCGCGGGACAGGTGGATGGGAAACTGTTTTTT. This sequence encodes CSAGQVDGKLFF.

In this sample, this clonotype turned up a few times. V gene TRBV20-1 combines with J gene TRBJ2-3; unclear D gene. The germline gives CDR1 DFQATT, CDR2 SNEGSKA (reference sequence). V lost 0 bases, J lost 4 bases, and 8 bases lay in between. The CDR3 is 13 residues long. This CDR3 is CSARDWGADTQYF. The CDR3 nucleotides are TGCAGTGCTAGAGATTGGGGTGCAGATACGCAGTATTTT.

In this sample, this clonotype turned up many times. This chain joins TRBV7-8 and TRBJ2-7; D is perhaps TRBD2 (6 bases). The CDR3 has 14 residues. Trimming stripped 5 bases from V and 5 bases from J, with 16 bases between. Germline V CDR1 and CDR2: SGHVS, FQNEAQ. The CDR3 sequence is CASSPTGLSHEQYF. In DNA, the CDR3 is TGTGCCAGCAGCCCCACGGGACTCAGCCACGAGCAGTACTTC. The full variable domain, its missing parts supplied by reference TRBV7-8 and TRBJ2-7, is GAGVSQSPRYKVAKRGQDVALRCDPISGHVSLFWYQQALGQGPEFLTYFQNEAQLDKSGLPSDRFFAERPEGSVSTLKIQRTQQEDSAVYLCASSPTGLSHEQYFGPGTRLTVT.

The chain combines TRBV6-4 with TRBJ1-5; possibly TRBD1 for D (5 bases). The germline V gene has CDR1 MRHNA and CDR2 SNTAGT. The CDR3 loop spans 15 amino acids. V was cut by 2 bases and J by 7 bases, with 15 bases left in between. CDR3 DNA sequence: TGTGCCAGCAGTGACAGCGGGCAGGGTAACCAGCCCCAGCATTTT. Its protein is CASSDSGQGNQPQHF.

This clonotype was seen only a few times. The CDR3 DNA is TGCGCCAGCAGCGATCAACTGATGGCCAAAAACATTCAGTACTTC. The encoded protein is CASSDQLMAKNIQYF. The gene calls are TRBV4-1 and TRBJ2-4; no clear D gene. Germline V gene sequence: CDR1 MGHRA, CDR2 YSYEKL. Trimming cost V 5 bases and J 1 base, with 12 bases left between them. The CDR3 is 15 amino acids.

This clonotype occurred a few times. In DNA, the CDR3 is TGTGCCAGCAGCCCCCGGAGCGGGGTCACCGGGGAGCTGTTTTTT. This codes for CASSPRSGVTGELFF. The V call is TRBV11-2, the J call TRBJ2-2, with 7 bases identical to TRBD2. V trimming: 5 bases; J trimming: 4 bases; junction bases outside the gene matches: 7. Per germline, CDR1 SGHAT and CDR2 FQNNGV. The CDR3 covers 15 residues.

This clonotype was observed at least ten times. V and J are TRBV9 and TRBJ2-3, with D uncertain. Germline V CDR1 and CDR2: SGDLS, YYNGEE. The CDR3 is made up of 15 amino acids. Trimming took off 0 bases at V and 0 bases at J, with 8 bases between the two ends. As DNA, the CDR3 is TGTGCCAGCAGCGTAGTGGGTTATAGCACAGATACGCAGTATTTT. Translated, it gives CASSVVGYSTDTQYF.

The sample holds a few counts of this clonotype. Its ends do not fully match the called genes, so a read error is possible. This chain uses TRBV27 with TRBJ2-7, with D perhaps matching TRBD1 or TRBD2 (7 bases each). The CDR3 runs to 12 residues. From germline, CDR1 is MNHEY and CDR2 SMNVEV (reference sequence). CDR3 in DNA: TGCCCCAGGGGGGGGATTGTCTACGAGCAGTACTTC. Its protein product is CPRGGIVYEQYF.

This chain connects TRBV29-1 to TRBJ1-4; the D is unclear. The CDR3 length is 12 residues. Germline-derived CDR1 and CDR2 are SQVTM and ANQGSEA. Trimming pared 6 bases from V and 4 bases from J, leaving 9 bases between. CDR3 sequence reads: CSVAADNEKLFF. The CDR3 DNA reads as TGCAGCGTGGCGGCTGATAATGAAAAACTGTTTTTT.

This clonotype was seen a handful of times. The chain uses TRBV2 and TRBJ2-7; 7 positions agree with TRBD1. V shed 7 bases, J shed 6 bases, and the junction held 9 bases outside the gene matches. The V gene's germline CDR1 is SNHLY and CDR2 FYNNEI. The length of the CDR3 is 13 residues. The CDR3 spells CASTRKGAGEQYF. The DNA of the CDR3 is TGTGCCAGCACAAGAAAGGGGGCAGGCGAGCAGTACTTC.

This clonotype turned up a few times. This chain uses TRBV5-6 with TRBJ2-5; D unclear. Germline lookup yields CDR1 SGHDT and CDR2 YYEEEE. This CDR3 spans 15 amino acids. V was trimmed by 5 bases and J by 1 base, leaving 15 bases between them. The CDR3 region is CASSHTFDLQETQYF. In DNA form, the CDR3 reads TGTGCCAGCAGTCATACTTTCGATCTCCAAGAGACCCAGTACTTC.

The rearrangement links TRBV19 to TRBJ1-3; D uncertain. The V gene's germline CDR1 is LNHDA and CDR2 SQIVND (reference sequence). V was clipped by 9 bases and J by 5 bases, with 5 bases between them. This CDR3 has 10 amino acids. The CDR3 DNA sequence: TGTGCCAGCGAAAGAAACACCATATATTTT. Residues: CASERNTIYF.

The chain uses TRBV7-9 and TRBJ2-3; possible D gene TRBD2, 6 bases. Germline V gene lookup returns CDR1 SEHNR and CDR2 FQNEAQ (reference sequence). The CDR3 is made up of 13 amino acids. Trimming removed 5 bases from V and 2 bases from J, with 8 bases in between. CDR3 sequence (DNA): TGTGCCAGCAGCCGGGGGAACACAGATACGCAGTATTTT. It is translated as CASSRGNTDTQYF.

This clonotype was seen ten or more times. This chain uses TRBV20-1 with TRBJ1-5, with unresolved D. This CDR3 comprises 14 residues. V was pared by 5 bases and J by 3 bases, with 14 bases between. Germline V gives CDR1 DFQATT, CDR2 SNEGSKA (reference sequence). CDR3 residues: CSASDIPSNQPQHF. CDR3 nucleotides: TGCAGTGCTTCCGACATTCCTTCCAATCAGCCCCAGCATTTT.

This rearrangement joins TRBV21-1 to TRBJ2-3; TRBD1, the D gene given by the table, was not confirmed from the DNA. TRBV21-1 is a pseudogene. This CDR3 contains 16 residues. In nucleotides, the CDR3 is TGTGCCAGCAGCTCACGACAGGCACAATCGACAGATACGCAGTATTTT. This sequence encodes CASSSRQAQSTDTQYF.

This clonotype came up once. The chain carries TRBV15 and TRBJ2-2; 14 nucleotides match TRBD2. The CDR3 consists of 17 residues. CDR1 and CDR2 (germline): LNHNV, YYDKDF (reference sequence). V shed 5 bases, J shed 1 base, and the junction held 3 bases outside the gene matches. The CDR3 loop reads CATSRTSGGLNTGELFF. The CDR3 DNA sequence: TGTGCCACCAGCCGGACTAGCGGGGGGTTGAACACCGGGGAGCTGTTTTTT. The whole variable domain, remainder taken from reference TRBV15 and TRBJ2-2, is DAMVIQNPRYQVTQFGKPVTLSCSQTLNHNVMYWYQQKSSQAPKLLFHYYDKDFNNEADTPDNFQSRRPNTSFCFLDIRSPGLGDTAMYLCATSRTSGGLNTGELFFGEGSRLTVL.

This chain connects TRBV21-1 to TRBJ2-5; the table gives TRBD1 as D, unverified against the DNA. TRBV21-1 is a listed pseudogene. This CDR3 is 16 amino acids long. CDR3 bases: TGTGCCAGCAGCAAAATAGGACAGGGGATGAAAGAGACCCAGTACTTC. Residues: CASSKIGQGMKETQYF.

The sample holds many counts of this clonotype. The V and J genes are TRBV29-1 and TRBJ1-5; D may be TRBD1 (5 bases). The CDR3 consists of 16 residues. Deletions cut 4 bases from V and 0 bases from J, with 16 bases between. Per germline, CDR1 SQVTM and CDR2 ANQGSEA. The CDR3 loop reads CSVVLEGTYSNQPQHF. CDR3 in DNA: TGCAGCGTTGTTTTGGAGGGGACTTATAGCAATCAGCCCCAGCATTTT.

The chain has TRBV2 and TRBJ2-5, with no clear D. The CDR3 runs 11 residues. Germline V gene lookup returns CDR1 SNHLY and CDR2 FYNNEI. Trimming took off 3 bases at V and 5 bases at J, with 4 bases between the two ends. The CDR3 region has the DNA TGTGCCAGCAGTGAGTTGGAGACCCAGTACTTC. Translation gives CASSELETQYF. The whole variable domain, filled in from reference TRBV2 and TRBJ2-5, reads EPEVTQTPSHQVTQMGQEVILRCVPISNHLYFYWYRQILGQKVEFLVSFYNNEISEKSEIFDDQFSVERPDGSNFTLKIRSTKLEDSAMYFCASSELETQYFGPGTRLLVL.

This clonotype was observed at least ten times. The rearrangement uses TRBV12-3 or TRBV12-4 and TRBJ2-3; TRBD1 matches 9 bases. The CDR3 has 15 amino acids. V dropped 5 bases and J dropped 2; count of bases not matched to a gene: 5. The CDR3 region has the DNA TGTGCCAGCAGTCTCCGGGACAGGGCCACAGATACGCAGTATTTT. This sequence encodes CASSLRDRATDTQYF.

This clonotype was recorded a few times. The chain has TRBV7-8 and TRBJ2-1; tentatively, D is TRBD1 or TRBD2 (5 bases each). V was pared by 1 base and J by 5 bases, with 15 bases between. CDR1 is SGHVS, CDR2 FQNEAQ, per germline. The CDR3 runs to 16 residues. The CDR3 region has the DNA TGTGCCAGCAGCTTAGGGGGGACGTTTACTCACAATGAGCAGTTCTTC. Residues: CASSLGGTFTHNEQFF. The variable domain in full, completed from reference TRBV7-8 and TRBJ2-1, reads GAGVSQSPRYKVAKRGQDVALRCDPISGHVSLFWYQQALGQGPEFLTYFQNEAQLDKSGLPSDRFFAERPEGSVSTLKIQRTQQEDSAVYLCASSLGGTFTHNEQFFGPGTRLTVL.

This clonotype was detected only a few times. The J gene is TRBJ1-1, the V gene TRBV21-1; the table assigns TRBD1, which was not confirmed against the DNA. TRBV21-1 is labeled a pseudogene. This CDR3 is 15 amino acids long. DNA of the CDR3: TGTGCCAGCAGCCATTGGGGGCCGAAGGGGACTGAAGCTTTCTTT. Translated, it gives CASSHWGPKGTEAFF.

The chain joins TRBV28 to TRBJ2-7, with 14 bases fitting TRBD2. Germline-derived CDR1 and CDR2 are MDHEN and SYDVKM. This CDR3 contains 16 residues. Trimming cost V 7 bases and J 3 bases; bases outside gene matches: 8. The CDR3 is CASTSPGTSGSYEQYF. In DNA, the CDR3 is TGTGCCAGCACTTCTCCGGGGACTAGCGGGAGCTACGAGCAGTACTTC.

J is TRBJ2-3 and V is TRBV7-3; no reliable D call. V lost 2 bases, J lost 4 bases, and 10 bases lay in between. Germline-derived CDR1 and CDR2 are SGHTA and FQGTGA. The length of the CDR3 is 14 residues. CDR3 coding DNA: TGTGCCAGCAGCTTAGGTTCTCCATCAGATACGCAGTATTTT. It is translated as CASSLGSPSDTQYF.